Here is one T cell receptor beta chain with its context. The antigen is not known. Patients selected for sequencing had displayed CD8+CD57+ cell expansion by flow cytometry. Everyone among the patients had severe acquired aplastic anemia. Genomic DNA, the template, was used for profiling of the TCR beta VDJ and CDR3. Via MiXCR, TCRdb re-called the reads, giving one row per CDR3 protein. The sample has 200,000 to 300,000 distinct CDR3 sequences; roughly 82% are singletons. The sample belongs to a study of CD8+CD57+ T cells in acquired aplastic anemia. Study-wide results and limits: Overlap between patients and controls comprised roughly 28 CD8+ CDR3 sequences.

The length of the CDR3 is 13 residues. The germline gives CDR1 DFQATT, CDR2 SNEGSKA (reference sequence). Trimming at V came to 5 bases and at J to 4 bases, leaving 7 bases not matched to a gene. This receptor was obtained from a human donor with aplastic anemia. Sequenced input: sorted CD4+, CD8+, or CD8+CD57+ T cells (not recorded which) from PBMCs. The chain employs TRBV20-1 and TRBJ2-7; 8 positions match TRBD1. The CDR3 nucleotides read TGCAGTGCTCAAAGGACAGGGCGGTACGAGCAGTACTTC. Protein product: CSAQRTGRYEQYF.